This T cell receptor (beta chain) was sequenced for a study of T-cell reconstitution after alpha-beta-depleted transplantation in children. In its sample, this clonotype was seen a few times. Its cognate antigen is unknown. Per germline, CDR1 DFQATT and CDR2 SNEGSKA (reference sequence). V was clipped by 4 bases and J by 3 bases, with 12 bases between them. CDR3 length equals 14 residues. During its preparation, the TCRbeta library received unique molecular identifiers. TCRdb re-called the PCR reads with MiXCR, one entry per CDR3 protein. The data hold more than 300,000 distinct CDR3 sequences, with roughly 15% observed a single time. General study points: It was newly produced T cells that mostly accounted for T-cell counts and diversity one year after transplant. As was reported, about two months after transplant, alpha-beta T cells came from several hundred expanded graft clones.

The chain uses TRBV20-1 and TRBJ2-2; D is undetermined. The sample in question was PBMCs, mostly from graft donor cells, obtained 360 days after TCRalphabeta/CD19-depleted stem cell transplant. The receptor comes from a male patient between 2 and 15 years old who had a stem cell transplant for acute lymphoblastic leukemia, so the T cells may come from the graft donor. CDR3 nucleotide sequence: TGCAGTGCTACCTCCGGGCCCTACACCGGGGAGCTGTTTTTT. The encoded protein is CSATSGPYTGELFF.